The rows below give T cell receptor beta chains drawn from one sample of a study of blood T cell repertoires in COVID-19. Method: immunoSEQ multiplex PCR; TCRdb's copy keeps in-frame clones and lacks some. This table has 200,000 to 250,000 clones, more than 80% appearing once. Material for sequencing was PBMCs or T cells enriched from blood (not recorded which). All receptors derive from a woman aged 40 to 55 with acute COVID-19. The CDR3 runs from the conserved cysteine through the conserved F or W. The D gene is left open where the match is weak. A row's size may be missing; if present it is once, few, many or a size class.

>NA|TRBJ2-7|TRBV29-1|TRBD1
CSVGRGLEQYF
TGCAGCGTTGGTAGGGGGCTGGAGCAGTACTTC
>NA|TRBJ2-1|TRBV7-9|NA
CASSLVVITRDNEQFF
TGTGCCAGCAGCTTAGTAGTGATCACCCGGGACAATGAGCAGTTCTTC
>NA|TRBJ1-2|TRBV5-6|NA
CASSLFKNPGQPIQDYTF
TGTGCCAGCAGCTTGTTCAAAAACCCGGGACAACCTATCCAGGACTACACCTTC
>NA|TRBJ1-6|TRBV2|NA
CASSEAIASNSPLHF
TGTGCCAGCAGTGAAGCTATCGCTAGTAATTCACCCCTCCACTTT
>NA|TRBJ2-5|TRBV5-6|NA
CASSLGRRETQYF
TGTGCCAGCAGCTTGGGGCGGAGAGAGACCCAGTACTTC
>NA|TRBJ1-1|TRBV12-3/TRBV12-4|NA
CASIGQPEAFF
TGTGCCAGCATTGGACAACCTGAAGCTTTCTTT
>few|TRBJ1-1|TRBV5-1|NA
CASSLRGGTEAFF
TGCGCCAGCAGCTTGAGGGGTGGAACTGAAGCTTTCTTT
>NA|TRBJ2-3|TRBV4-3|TRBD2
CASGGLVGSDTQYF
TGCGCCAGCGGGGGACTAGTCGGTTCAGATACGCAGTATTTT
>NA|TRBJ2-4|TRBV28|NA
CASSPWGETVNLAKNIQYF
TGTGCCAGCAGTCCATGGGGGGAAACAGTAAACCTAGCCAAAAACATTCAGTACTTC
>NA|TRBJ1-6|TRBV13|TRBD1
CASSLGATGGYNSPLHF
TGTGCCAGCAGCTTAGGAGCGACAGGGGGCTATAATTCACCCCTCCACTTT
>few|TRBJ1-2|TRBV21-1|NA
CASSKDGTEGVLSGYTF
TGTGCCAGCAGCAAAGATGGGACGGAGGGTGTTTTGTCCGGCTACACCTTC
>NA|TRBJ1-5|TRBV9|TRBD1
CASGGGIINQPQHF
TGTGCCAGCGGAGGGGGCATCATCAATCAGCCCCAGCATTTT
>once|TRBJ1-2|TRBV9|NA
CASSVSGSLNYGYTF
TGTGCCAGCAGCGTTTCCGGTAGTCTTAACTATGGCTACACCTTC
>NA|TRBJ1-3|TRBV27|NA
CASSPGTPSSGNTIYF
TGTGCCAGCAGTCCAGGGACACCGAGCTCTGGAAACACCATATATTTT
>once|TRBJ2-3|TRBV9|TRBD2
CASSVGGGSDTQYF
TGTGCCAGCAGCGTAGGCGGGGGGTCAGATACGCAGTATTTT
>once|TRBJ2-7|TRBV4-3|NA
CASSQQQGPYEQYF
TGCGCCAGCAGCCAACAACAGGGTCCCTACGAGCAGTACTTC
>NA|TRBJ1-2|TRBV29-1|TRBD1
CSVGTGSLYGYTF
TGCAGCGTTGGGACAGGGTCGCTCTATGGCTACACCTTC
>NA|TRBJ1-1|TRBV19|NA
CASSIVKTGPNTEAFF
TGTGCCAGTAGTATAGTCAAAACAGGGCCGAACACTGAAGCTTTCTTT
>NA|TRBJ1-2|TRBV19|TRBD1
CASSIPGGGYTF
TGTGCCAGTAGTATTCCAGGGGGTGGCTACACCTTC
>once|TRBJ1-2|TRBV7-9|TRBD1
CASSPNRGMVYGYTF
TGTGCCAGCAGCCCCAACAGGGGAATGGTCTATGGCTACACCTTC
>NA|TRBJ1-1|TRBV9|NA
CASSPQGTLEAFF
TGTGCCAGCAGCCCGCAGGGGACCCTTGAAGCTTTCTTT
>NA|TRBJ1-1|TRBV5-4|NA
CASSKDSTMNTEAFF
TGTGCCAGCAGCAAGGACAGCACGATGAACACTGAAGCTTTCTTT
>NA|TRBJ1-1|TRBV30|NA
CAWSVRGSGSRNTEAFF
TGTGCCTGGAGTGTAAGGGGTAGCGGCAGTCGGAACACTGAAGCTTTCTTT
>NA|TRBJ1-1|TRBV4-1|TRBD1
CASSGSKQGANTEAFF
TGCGCCAGCAGCGGAAGTAAACAGGGGGCGAACACTGAAGCTTTCTTT
>few|TRBJ2-2|TRBV29-1|NA
CSVPGASGELFF
TGCAGCGTTCCAGGGGCCTCCGGGGAGCTGTTTTTT
>NA|TRBJ2-1|TRBV20-1|NA
CSARIDREQFF
TGCAGTGCTAGGATAGACAGGGAGCAGTTCTTC
>NA|TRBJ1-2|TRBV6-1|NA
CASSEALQGHYGYTF
TGTGCCAGCAGTGAAGCCCTACAGGGCCACTATGGCTACACCTTC
>NA|TRBJ1-2|TRBV3-1/TRBV3-2|NA
CASSQGFAGNYGYTF
TGTGCCAGCAGCCAAGGCTTTGCGGGGAACTATGGCTACACCTTC
>NA|TRBJ2-5|TRBV5-1|TRBD2
CASSPGLAGFQETQYF
TGCGCCAGCAGCCCGGGACTAGCGGGGTTTCAAGAGACCCAGTACTTC
>NA|TRBJ1-3|TRBV15|NA
CATSSKQGLSGNTIYF
TGTGCCACCAGCAGTAAACAGGGCCTCTCTGGAAACACCATATATTTT
>NA|TRBJ1-1|TRBV7-2|TRBD1
CASSGQQGATEAFF
TGTGCCAGCAGCGGTCAACAGGGGGCCACTGAAGCTTTCTTT
>NA|TRBJ1-1|TRBV4-3|TRBD1
CASSTRQGSTEAFF
TGCGCCAGCAGCACACGACAGGGTAGCACTGAAGCTTTCTTT
>NA|TRBJ1-6|TRBV6-5|NA
CASSFRVDNSPLHF
TGTGCCAGCAGTTTCCGGGTGGATAATTCACCCCTCCACTTT
>NA|TRBJ1-5|TRBV24-1|NA
CATSDPRRAGSQPQHF
TGTGCCACCAGTGATCCCCGCAGGGCTGGAAGTCAGCCCCAGCATTTT
>NA|TRBJ1-2|TRBV5-1|NA
CASSRDTDNYGYTF
TGCGCCAGCTCCCGGGACACTGATAACTATGGCTACACCTTC
>NA|TRBJ1-2|TRBV13|TRBD1
CASSIGTGLSLGIF
TGTGCCAGCAGCATCGGGACAGGGCTTAGTTTGGGCATCTTC
>NA|TRBJ2-1|TRBV3-1/TRBV3-2|NA
CASSPRDSYYNEQFF
TGTGCCAGCAGCCCCCGGGACTCTTACTACAATGAGCAGTTCTTC
>NA|TRBJ2-2|TRBV5-5|NA
CASSPRTLEGTGELFF
TGTGCCAGCAGCCCGAGGACCCTGGAGGGCACCGGGGAGCTGTTTTTT
>NA|TRBJ2-7|TRBV20-1|NA
CSAGEYEQYF
TGCAGTGCTGGGGAGTACGAGCAGTACTTC
>NA|TRBJ1-6|TRBV12-3/TRBV12-4|NA
CASSFNRDAPLHF
TGTGCCAGCAGTTTTAACAGGGATGCACCCCTCCACTTT
>NA|TRBJ1-2|TRBV12-3/TRBV12-4|TRBD1
CASSLGTGSGYTF
TGTGCCAGCAGTTTAGGGACAGGGTCTGGCTACACCTTC
>NA|TRBJ1-1|TRBV10-3|NA
CAIRNPGSPDTEAFF
TGTGCCATCAGGAACCCAGGGTCTCCTGACACTGAAGCTTTCTTT
>NA|TRBJ1-2|TRBV4-1|NA
CASSQDMAVAYGYTF
TGCGCCAGCAGCCAAGACATGGCAGTAGCTTATGGCTACACCTTC
>many|TRBJ2-3|TRBV6-4|TRBD2
CASSLRGGSTDTQYF
TGTGCCAGCAGTCTGCGGGGGGGGAGCACAGATACGCAGTATTTT
>once|TRBJ1-5|TRBV18|NA
CASSPPGTGSHQPQHF
TGTGCCAGCTCACCACCAGGAACAGGGTCCCATCAGCCCCAGCATTTT
>NA|TRBJ2-7|TRBV15|NA
CATSTGSGEQYF
TGTGCCACCAGCACCGGGTCGGGGGAGCAGTACTTC
>NA|TRBJ1-2|TRBV11-2|TRBD1
CASSFGQGANYGYTF
TGTGCCAGCAGCTTTGGACAGGGAGCTAACTATGGCTACACCTTC
>few|TRBJ1-2|TRBV6-1|TRBD1
CASSEMTGGDFNGYTF
TGTGCCAGCAGTGAGATGACAGGGGGTGATTTTAATGGCTACACCTTC
>NA|TRBJ2-2|TRBV9|TRBD1
CASSVLTGDTGELFF
TGTGCCAGCAGCGTACTGACAGGGGATACCGGGGAGCTGTTTTTT
>NA|TRBJ2-5|TRBV3-1/TRBV3-2|NA
CASSQDRGTKTQYF
TGTGCCAGCAGCCAAGATAGGGGGACGAAGACCCAGTACTTC
>NA|TRBJ1-4|TRBV7-3|NA
CASRVGSGVLFF
TGTGCCAGCAGAGTGGGGTCCGGGGTACTGTTTTTT